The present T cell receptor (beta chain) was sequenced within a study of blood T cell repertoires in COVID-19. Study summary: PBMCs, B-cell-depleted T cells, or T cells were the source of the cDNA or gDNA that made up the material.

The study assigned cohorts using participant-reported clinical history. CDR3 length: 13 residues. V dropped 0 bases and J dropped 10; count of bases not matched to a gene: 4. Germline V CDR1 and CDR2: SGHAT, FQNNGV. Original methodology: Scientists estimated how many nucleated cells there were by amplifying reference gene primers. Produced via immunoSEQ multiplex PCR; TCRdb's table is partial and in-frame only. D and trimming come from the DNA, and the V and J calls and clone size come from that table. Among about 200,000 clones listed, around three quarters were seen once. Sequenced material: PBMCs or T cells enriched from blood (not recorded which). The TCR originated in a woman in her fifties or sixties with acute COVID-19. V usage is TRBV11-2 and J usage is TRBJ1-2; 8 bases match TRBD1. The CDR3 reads CASSLDRQGHYTF. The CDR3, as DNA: TGTGCCAGCAGCTTAGACCGACAGGGGCACTACACCTTC.